This TCR beta chain was identified during a study of identical twins. Study results and limitations: Interpretation of the results relied on cross-sectional statistical analysis and not on following the same donors. Insertions were fewer in abundant cord blood beta clonotypes, whereas memory repertoires showed none of this pattern. In zero-insertion analyses, partial confounding could arise from invariant MAIT and iNKT cells.

Each CDR3 protein is one row after TCRdb ran MiXCR on the 5' RACE reads. Of 350,000 or so distinct CDR3 sequences listed, around 9.7% are singletons. To note about this clonotype: Its specificity is unknown.

Sequencing was done on a sample of naive T cells sorted from blood. The sequence derives from a woman aged 45 to 65 in good health.

DNA of the CDR3: TGTGCCAGCCTTCCGGCCAACGTCCTGACTTTC. Translation gives CASLPANVLTF. V gene TRBV21-1 combines with J gene TRBJ2-6. TRBV21-1 is designated a pseudogene. This CDR3 comprises 11 residues.